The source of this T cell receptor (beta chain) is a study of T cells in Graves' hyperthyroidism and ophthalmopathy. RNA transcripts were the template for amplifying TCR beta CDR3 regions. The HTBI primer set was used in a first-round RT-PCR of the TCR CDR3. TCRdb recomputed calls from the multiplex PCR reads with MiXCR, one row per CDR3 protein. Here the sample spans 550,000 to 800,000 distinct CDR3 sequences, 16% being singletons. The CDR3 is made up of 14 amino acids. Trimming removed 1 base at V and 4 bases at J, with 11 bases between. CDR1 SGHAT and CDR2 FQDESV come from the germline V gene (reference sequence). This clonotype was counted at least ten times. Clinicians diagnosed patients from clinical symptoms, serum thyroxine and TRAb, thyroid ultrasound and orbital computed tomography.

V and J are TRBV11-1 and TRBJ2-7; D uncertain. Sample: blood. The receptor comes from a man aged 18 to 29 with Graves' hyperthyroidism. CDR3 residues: CASSLEVTAYEQYF. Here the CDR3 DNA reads TGTGCCAGCAGCTTAGAGGTCACAGCTTACGAGCAGTACTTC.